Shown below are 28 T cell receptor beta chains from a single sample sequenced in a study of blood T cell repertoires in COVID-19. Method: immunoSEQ multiplex PCR; TCRdb's copy keeps in-frame clones and lacks some. The repertoire has some 96,000 clones, approximately 93% of them found once; the top ten carry approximately 2%. The specimen sequenced was peripheral blood. The source of these receptors is a man aged 50-59 years with active COVID-19.

J is TRBJ1-3 and V is TRBV4-1; D gene ambiguous. Deletions cut 0 bases from V and 4 bases from J, with 13 bases between. CDR1 and CDR2 from the germline V gene are MGHRA and YSYEKL. The length of the CDR3 is 16 residues. CDR3 region: CASSQDAGSDGNTIYF. CDR3 in DNA: TGCGCCAGCAGCCAAGATGCGGGGTCGGACGGAAACACCATATATTTT.

V gene TRBV2 combines with J gene TRBJ1-1; the D gene is possibly TRBD1 (6 bases). Trimming removed 7 bases at V and 0 bases at J, with 12 bases between. Germline V gene sequence: CDR1 SNHLY, CDR2 FYNNEI. This CDR3 has 14 amino acids. The DNA for the CDR3 is TGTGCCAGCAACAGGGATCGGATGAACACTGAAGCTTTCTTT. Translating gives CASNRDRMNTEAFF.

The chain couples TRBV5-1 to TRBJ2-3, with D possibly matching TRBD1 (5 bases). Trimming shortened V by 2 bases and J by 3 bases, and 7 bases separated the two germline ends. CDR1 and CDR2 from the germline V gene are SGHRS and YFSETQ. The CDR3 consists of 13 residues. The CDR3 DNA follows: TGCGCCAGCAGCTTAGGGGAAACAGATACGCAGTATTTT. It is translated as CASSLGETDTQYF. Drawing the rest from reference TRBV5-1 and TRBJ2-3, the complete variable domain is KAGVTQTPRYLIKTRGQQVTLSCSPISGHRSVSWYQQTPGQGLQFLFEYFSETQRNKGNFPGRFSGRQFSNSRSEMNVSTLELGDSALYLCASSLGETDTQYFGPGTRLTVL.

This chain joins TRBV11-2 and TRBJ2-2, with D tentatively TRBD2 (6 bases). V dropped 2 bases and J dropped 6 bases, with 10 bases sitting between them. Germline CDR1 SGHAT, CDR2 FQNNGV. This CDR3 has 14 amino acids. The CDR3 DNA follows: TGTGCCAGCAGCTTAAAACTAGCCGCCGGGGAGCTGTTTTTT. Translated: CASSLKLAAGELFF.

V and J are TRBV6-5 and TRBJ1-4; 11 nucleotides agree with TRBD1. This CDR3 is 14 amino acids long. Germline CDR1 MNHEY, CDR2 SVGAGI. V dropped 6 bases and J dropped 6; count of bases not matched to a gene: 3. In DNA form, the CDR3 reads TGTGCCAGCAGCCAGGACAGGGGGCATGAAAAACTGTTTTTT. As protein: CASSQDRGHEKLFF.

This chain uses TRBV6-5 with TRBJ2-1; 10 nucleotides match TRBD1. Unmatched junction bases numbered 8, after V lost 7 bases and J lost 5 bases. CDR3 length: 15 amino acids. Germline-derived CDR1 and CDR2 are MNHEY and SVGAGI. Here the CDR3 DNA reads TGTGCCAGCATCGGAGGGGGGACAGGGGACAATGAGCAGTTCTTC. It codes for CASIGGGTGDNEQFF.

The chain joins TRBV11-2 to TRBJ2-2; D is undetermined. Germline-derived CDR1 and CDR2 are SGHAT and FQNNGV. CDR3 size: 16 residues. Trimming removed 1 base from V and 3 bases from J, with 12 bases in between. CDR3 coding DNA: TGTGCCAGCAGCTTAGGGCCCAGGTCCTACACCGGGGAGCTGTTTTTT. Residues: CASSLGPRSYTGELFF.

This chain links TRBV6-5 with TRBJ1-4; no clear D. Between the trimmed V and J ends, which lost 6 bases and 6 bases, there was a span of 5 bases. The germline CDR1 and CDR2 sequences are MNHEY and SVGAGI. This CDR3 region has 11 residues. The CDR3 loop is CASRAHEKLFF. In nucleotides, the CDR3 is TGTGCCAGCAGAGCGCATGAAAAACTGTTTTTT.

V is TRBV11-2 and J is TRBJ1-1, with D possibly matching TRBD1 (5 bases). The germline V and J ends were trimmed by 1 base and 11 bases, with 11 bases remaining between them. CDR3 size: 12 residues. Germline-derived CDR1 and CDR2 are SGHAT and FQNNGV. CDR3 coding DNA: TGTGCCAGCAGCTTAGTCGGGGGGAGGGCTTTCTTT. This encodes CASSLVGGRAFF.

The chain carries TRBV3-1 (or the pseudogene TRBV3-2) and TRBJ1-3, with 7 bases lining up with TRBD1. J lost 4 bases, V lost 6 bases, and 6 bases had no gene match. CDR3 length equals 14 residues. CDR1 is LGHDT and CDR2 is YNNKEL in the germline V gene (reference sequence). CDR3 sequence (DNA): TGTGCCAGCAGTCGCCAGGGGGTCGGAAACACCATATATTTT. Residues: CASSRQGVGNTIYF.

The CDR3 protein is CASSFGRQPEETQYF. The CDR3, as DNA: TGTGCCAGCAGCTTCGGGCGACAGCCAGAAGAGACCCAGTACTTC. The chain has TRBV5-4 and TRBJ2-5; D possibly corresponds to TRBD1 (5 bases). The germline gives CDR1 SGHNT, CDR2 YYREEE (reference sequence). The CDR3 sequence is 15 residues long. Between the trimmed V and J ends, which lost 2 bases and 3 bases, there was a span of 14 bases.

The CDR3 loop reads CASIRQGPIGELFF. For the CDR3, the DNA is TGTGCCAGCATCAGACAGGGCCCCATCGGGGAGCTGTTTTTT. The chain has TRBV11-2 and TRBJ2-2; 7 bases line up with TRBD1. This CDR3 is 14 amino acids long. The ends lost 7 bases at V and 7 bases at J; junction bases unmatched: 9. Germline V gene lookup returns CDR1 SGHAT and CDR2 FQNNGV.

The CDR3 DNA reads as TGTGCCAGCAGCTTAAGAACGACAGGGGCGCTCTCCTACGAGCAGTACTTC. This translates into CASSLRTTGALSYEQYF. This rearrangement joins TRBV11-2 to TRBJ2-7; 8 bases match TRBD1. The CDR3 totals 17 residues. With V trimmed by 2 bases and J by 0 bases, 9 bases remained unmatched. Germline assignment: CDR1 SGHAT and CDR2 FQNNGV.

V gene TRBV2 combines with J gene TRBJ1-6, with 8 bases aligning to TRBD1. Trimming removed 4 bases from V and 8 bases from J; junction bases left unmatched: 4. Germline lookup yields CDR1 SNHLY and CDR2 FYNNEI. This CDR3 region has 14 residues. This CDR3 reads CASSAETGDSPLHF. DNA for the CDR3: TGTGCCAGCAGTGCGGAGACAGGGGATTCACCCCTCCACTTT.

This chain connects TRBV3-1 (or the pseudogene TRBV3-2) to TRBJ2-5, with 9 bases identical to TRBD2. V lost 0 bases, J lost 3 bases, and 5 bases stayed unmatched. Germline V gene data show CDR1 as LGHDT and CDR2 as YNNKEL (reference sequence). This CDR3 has 16 residues. Written as DNA, the CDR3 is TGTGCCAGCAGCCAAGAAGTGCGGGGGGGGGAAGAGACCCAGTACTTC. Translated: CASSQEVRGGEETQYF.

This sequence joins TRBV5-5 and TRBJ1-6; TRBD1 aligns across 9 bases. The CDR3 length is 16 residues. Germline CDR1 reads SGHKS; CDR2 reads YYEKEE (reference sequence). The junction had 5 bases not matched to a gene; V was cut back by 0 bases and J by 7 bases. The CDR3 region has the DNA TGTGCCAGCAGCTTGGGGCCGACAGGGGGGAATTCACCCCTCCACTTT. Translation: CASSLGPTGGNSPLHF. The full variable domain, with the rest looked up from reference TRBV5-5 and TRBJ1-6, is DAGVTQSPTHLIKTRGQQVTLRCSPISGHKSVSWYQQVLGQGPQFIFQYYEKEERGRGNFPDRFSARQFPNYSSELNVNALLLGDSALYLCASSLGPTGGNSPLHFGNGTRLTVT.

This sequence joins TRBV12-3 or TRBV12-4 and TRBJ1-2; 7 bases line up with TRBD1. This CDR3 region has 13 residues. Unmatched junction bases numbered 5, after V lost 6 bases and J lost 4 bases. CDR3 in DNA: TGTGCCAGCAGCAAACAGGGGCCCTATGGCTACACCTTC. It yields the protein CASSKQGPYGYTF.

The chain uses TRBV19 and TRBJ1-5, with D unresolved. Germline V gene lookup returns CDR1 LNHDA and CDR2 SQIVND (reference sequence). This CDR3 is 13 amino acids long. V was cut by 5 bases and J by 0 bases, with 5 bases left in between. This CDR3 reads CASSPFSNQPQHF. The CDR3 nucleotides read TGTGCCAGTAGTCCCTTTAGCAATCAGCCCCAGCATTTT.

The chain carries TRBV20-1 and TRBJ2-1; 8 bases fit TRBD2. Per the germline V gene, CDR1 is DFQATT and CDR2 is SNEGSKA (reference sequence). The CDR3 spans 16 residues. Trimming removed 3 bases from V and 7 bases from J; junction bases left unmatched: 14. The CDR3 protein is CSASPRSGIRTNEQFF. The CDR3 region has the DNA TGCAGTGCTAGTCCACGTAGCGGGATTAGGACTAATGAGCAGTTCTTC.

V gene TRBV5-1 combines with J gene TRBJ1-4; D ambiguous. Per the germline V gene, CDR1 is SGHRS and CDR2 is YFSETQ. The CDR3 consists of 16 residues. V lost 0 bases and J 0 bases, leaving 9 bases between the germline ends. CDR3: CASSLESGTTNEKLFF. CDR3 in DNA: TGCGCCAGCAGCTTGGAGTCAGGCACAACTAATGAAAAACTGTTTTTT.

This chain connects TRBV19 to TRBJ1-2; D is unclear. V dropped 5 bases and J dropped 0 bases, with 10 bases sitting between them. CDR1 LNHDA and CDR2 SQIVND come from the germline V gene (reference sequence). The CDR3 extends over 14 amino acids. CDR3 protein: CASSFSNTNYGYTF. The CDR3 nucleotides read TGTGCCAGTAGTTTTAGCAATACTAACTATGGCTACACCTTC.

The chain employs TRBV6-5 and TRBJ1-1, with 8 bases lining up with TRBD1. V lost 6 bases, J lost 4 bases, and 7 bases stayed unmatched. Germline V gene data show CDR1 as MNHEY and CDR2 as SVGAGI. This CDR3 region has 14 residues. The CDR3 sequence is CASSHVGTGTEAFF. The CDR3 bases are TGTGCCAGCAGCCATGTCGGGACAGGCACTGAAGCTTTCTTT.

The genes are TRBV11-2 and TRBJ2-2; 13 bases are a match to TRBD2. Germline V gene data show CDR1 as SGHAT and CDR2 as FQNNGV. The junction had 3 bases not matched to a gene; V was cut back by 5 bases and J by 6 bases. The CDR3 has 15 residues. CDR3 in amino acids: CASSGTSGTSGELFF. The CDR3 nucleotides are TGTGCCAGCAGCGGGACTAGCGGGACGTCCGGGGAGCTGTTTTTT.

The chain uses TRBV5-1 and TRBJ2-3; a possible D gene is TRBD1 (5 bases). V was clipped by 3 bases and J by 5 bases, with 10 bases between them. The CDR3 sequence is 13 residues long. Germline V CDR1 and CDR2: SGHRS, YFSETQ. The CDR3 nucleotides read TGCGCCAGCAGCTACAGCGACAGAGATACGCAGTATTTT. Protein: CASSYSDRDTQYF.

The V and J genes are TRBV12-5 and TRBJ1-4; 11 positions match TRBD1. The germline gives CDR1 LGHNT, CDR2 FRNRAP. Trimming cost V 6 bases and J 8 bases; bases outside gene matches: 11. CDR3 length: 16 amino acids. The CDR3 is CASGSGQGAVLEKLFF. CDR3 coding DNA: TGTGCTAGTGGCTCTGGACAGGGGGCGGTTTTGGAAAAACTGTTTTTT.

This chain connects TRBV5-4 to TRBJ2-3, with 11 bases lining up with TRBD2. Germline-derived CDR1 and CDR2 are SGHNT and YYREEE (reference sequence). This CDR3 has 18 amino acids. J lost 5 bases, V lost 0 bases, and 11 bases had no gene match. The CDR3 nucleotides read TGTGCCAGCAGCTTGGAGTATGTAGCGGGGGGGCTTGGAGATACGCAGTATTTT. It yields the protein CASSLEYVAGGLGDTQYF. The variable domain in full, completed from reference TRBV5-4 and TRBJ2-3, reads ETGVTQSPTHLIKTRGQQVTLRCSSQSGHNTVSWYQQALGQGPQFIFQYYREEENGRGNFPPRFSGLQFPNYSSELNVNALELDDSALYLCASSLEYVAGGLGDTQYFGPGTRLTVL.

The chain uses TRBV3-1 (or the pseudogene TRBV3-2) and TRBJ2-7; D is unclear. The V end was cut by 5 bases, the J end by 7 bases, with 12 bases between. Germline CDR1 LGHDT, CDR2 YNNKEL (reference sequence). The CDR3 runs to 12 residues. This chain's CDR3 is CASSRSSGEQYF. The CDR3 nucleotides are TGTGCCAGCAGCAGGAGCAGTGGGGAGCAGTACTTC.

This chain links TRBV4-1 with TRBJ2-1; D possibly corresponds to TRBD2 (5 bases). Trimming stripped 1 base from V and 7 bases from J, with 14 bases between. Per the germline V gene, CDR1 is MGHRA and CDR2 is YSYEKL. The CDR3 runs 15 residues. The CDR3 DNA follows: TGCGCCAGCAGCCAAGGGGCACTAGGCGGGAATGAGCAGTTCTTC. Amino acids: CASSQGALGGNEQFF.